The 29 T cell receptor beta chains below all came from one sample that was sequenced in a study of regulatory T cells in long-lasting Graves disease. Assembly of TCR beta libraries relied on iRepertoire HTBI primers together with Arm-PCR of CDR3 regions. TCRdb passed the multiplex PCR reads through MiXCR, listing each CDR3 protein once. The repertoire holds about 440,000 distinct CDR3 sequences, with around 15% as singletons. Time point specified: newly diagnosed GD, antithyroid drugs for less than 3 months. The TCR library was made from RNA that had been extracted from PBMCs in TRIzol. These same records also appear under a second study, on T cells in Graves' hyperthyroidism and ophthalmopathy.

The input for sequencing was peripheral blood mononuclear cells (PBMCs), taken at new diagnosis, from a patient treated with antithyroid drugs. The receptors stem from a young woman with Graves disease.

The sample holds a few counts of this clonotype. This chain joins TRBV6-5 and TRBJ2-1, with 7 bases that match TRBD1. Trimming removed 4 bases from V and 15 bases from J; junction bases left unmatched: 6. This CDR3 has 11 amino acids. Germline-derived CDR1 and CDR2 are MNHEY and SVGAGI. The CDR3 bases are TGTGCCAGCAGTTGGGACAGCCGTACGTTCTTC. Translating it yields CASSWDSRTFF.

This clonotype came up a few times. This chain links TRBV6-2 or TRBV6-3 with TRBJ1-5, with D perhaps TRBD1 (5 bases). The CDR3 covers 15 residues. V lost 5 bases to trimming and J lost 0 bases, with 11 bases between them. Per germline, CDR1 MNHEY and CDR2 SVGEGT. CDR3: CASSLFQGSNQPQHF. The DNA for the CDR3 is TGTGCCAGCAGTCTCTTTCAGGGTAGCAATCAGCCCCAGCATTTT.

This clonotype showed up many times. The V call is TRBV28, the J call TRBJ2-7; TRBD2 agrees at 14 bases. V was pared by 4 bases and J by 9 bases, with 8 bases of the junction left unmatched. The CDR3 consists of 15 residues. Looked up from germline, CDR1 is MDHEN and CDR2 is SYDVKM. The CDR3, as DNA: TGTGCCAGCAGTTGGGGACTAGCGGGAGCGTCCGTGCAGTACTTC. Translation gives CASSWGLAGASVQYF.

As to this clonotype: A junction boundary mismatches the germline segment, possibly from a read error. This chain joins TRBV20-1 and TRBJ2-2; 16 bases map to TRBD2. There are 17 residues in the CDR3. Germline V gene sequence: CDR1 DFQATT, CDR2 SNEGSKA (reference sequence). The DNA for the CDR3 is TGCAGTGCTAAGGGACTAGCGGGAGGGTGGTCCACCGGGAAGCTGTTTTTT. As protein: CSAKGLAGGWSTGKLFF.

This clonotype was counted at least ten times. CDR3 in DNA: TGCAGCGTCAAGGGTGTAGGGGGCCTGAACACTGAAGCTTTCTTT. Amino acid sequence: CSVKGVGGLNTEAFF. The rearrangement uses TRBV29-1 and TRBJ1-1; 7 positions agree with TRBD1. The CDR3 is 15 amino acids. Germline CDR1 reads SQVTM; CDR2 reads ANQGSEA. The junction had 10 bases not matched to a gene; V was cut back by 6 bases and J by 0 bases.

This clonotype has at least ten counts. The J gene is TRBJ2-5, the V gene TRBV5-1; TRBD1 agrees at 8 bases. Germline lookup yields CDR1 SGHRS and CDR2 YFSETQ. V trimming: 3 bases; J trimming: 1 base; junction bases outside the gene matches: 5. The CDR3 consists of 15 residues. CDR3 bases: TGCGCCAGCAGCTCTTACAGGGGGAGCCAAGAGACCCAGTACTTC. Its protein product is CASSSYRGSQETQYF.

This clonotype was observed many times. The genes are TRBV7-8 and TRBJ2-7; D ambiguous. The CDR3 sequence is 13 residues long. V lost 3 bases, J lost 1 base, and 7 bases lay in between. The germline V gene encodes CDR1 SGHVS and CDR2 FQNEAQ. Written as DNA, the CDR3 is TGTGCCAGCAGCTTTGTAAGTTCCTACGAGCAGTACTTC. Protein product: CASSFVSSYEQYF.

This clonotype has ten or more counts. The chain carries TRBV7-2 and TRBJ2-7, with 13 bases matching TRBD2. With 4 bases clipped from V and 1 base from J, the junction kept 7 bases outside the gene matches. This CDR3 has 17 residues. Germline loops: CDR1 SGHTA, CDR2 FQGNSA. The CDR3 coding sequence is TGTGCCAGCAGCTCAGGGACTAGCGGGGAAAGGTCCTACGAGCAGTACTTC. Its translation is CASSSGTSGERSYEQYF. Filled out from reference TRBV7-2 and TRBJ2-7, the complete variable domain reads GAGVSQSPSNKVTEKGKDVELRCDPISGHTALYWYRQSLGQGLEFLIYFQGNSAPDKSGLPSDRFSAERTGGSVSTLTIQRTQQEDSAVYLCASSSGTSGERSYEQYFGPGTRLTVT.

About this clonotype: A much larger clone lies one base from this, so it may be a read error. The CDR3 spells CASRGRRVEQCF. Written as DNA, the CDR3 is TGTGCCAGCAGGGGAAGGAGGGTTGAGCAGTGCTTC. This chain joins TRBV4-2 and TRBJ2-7; D is possibly TRBD2 (6 bases). Germline CDR1 reads LGHNA; CDR2 reads YNFKEQ. There are 12 residues in the CDR3.

A word on this clonotype: One end of the junction is discordant with germline, which a read error may explain. V usage is TRBV6-2 or TRBV6-3 and J usage is TRBJ2-7; TRBD2 matches at 8 bases. CDR3 size: 14 residues. From germline, CDR1 is MNHEY and CDR2 SVGEGT. The CDR3 region is CASSRAGGPYEQCF. CDR3 DNA: TGTGCCAGCAGTCGGGCGGGAGGCCCCTACGAGCAGTGCTTC.

This clonotype was seen repeatedly, ten times or more. The CDR3 protein is CSASNQLNSYGYTF. DNA of the CDR3: TGCAGTGCTAGTAATCAGCTTAATTCCTATGGCTACACCTTC. The chain combines TRBV20-1 with TRBJ1-2; D uncertain. Deletions cut 3 bases from V and 4 bases from J, with 15 bases between. Per germline, CDR1 DFQATT and CDR2 SNEGSKA (reference sequence). The CDR3 has 14 amino acids.

This clonotype was observed many times. The chain recombines TRBV20-1 with TRBJ2-7; no clear D gene. This CDR3 is built from 12 residues. The V end lost 3 bases, the J end lost 3 bases, and 9 bases lay between the germline ends. From germline, CDR1 is DFQATT and CDR2 SNEGSKA (reference sequence). The CDR3 loop reads CSASGGRYEQYF. CDR3 coding DNA: TGCAGTGCTAGCGGCGGACGCTACGAGCAGTACTTC.

This clonotype was picked up many times. The V call is TRBV12-3 or TRBV12-4, the J call TRBJ2-1; D is undetermined. The germline V and J ends were trimmed by 7 bases and 1 base, with 8 bases remaining between them. This CDR3 region has 13 residues. CDR3 DNA sequence: TGTGCCAGCATAGAACGATCCTACAATGAGCAGTTCTTC. It specifies CASIERSYNEQFF.

This clonotype was seen repeatedly, ten times or more. The gene calls are TRBV7-9 and TRBJ2-7, with 7 bases that match TRBD1. The CDR3 is 12 residues long. V lost 5 bases, J lost 6 bases, and 4 bases stayed unmatched. Germline V gene data show CDR1 as SEHNR and CDR2 as FQNEAQ (reference sequence). CDR3 DNA: TGTGCCAGCAGCCAGACAGGGTCCGAGCAGTACTTC. This gives the protein CASSQTGSEQYF.

This clonotype was seen ten or more times. The CDR3 DNA reads TGTGCCTGGAGTACGGGACAGGGGGAGAAGGAAAAACTGTTTTTT. This codes for CAWSTGQGEKEKLFF. This chain connects TRBV30 to TRBJ1-4, with 11 bases lining up with TRBD1. V lost 2 bases and J lost 8; bases outside the gene matches: 7. This CDR3 is built from 15 residues. Germline-derived CDR1 and CDR2 are GTSNPN and SVGIG (reference sequence).

Many counts were recorded for this clonotype. J is TRBJ2-1 and V is TRBV7-9; D not certain. This CDR3 is built from 13 residues. Germline values: CDR1 SEHNR, CDR2 FQNEAQ (reference sequence). Trimming shortened V by 5 bases and J by 9 bases, and 14 bases separated the two germline ends. The CDR3 here is CASSPEDLTEQFF. The CDR3, as DNA: TGTGCCAGCAGCCCCGAGGATTTGACTGAGCAGTTCTTC.

This clonotype was observed a handful of times. This chain links TRBV7-9 with TRBJ2-2; tentative D call: TRBD1 (5 bases). V lost 5 bases and J lost 1, with 8 bases in between. This CDR3 contains 14 residues. Germline V CDR1 and CDR2: SEHNR, FQNEAQ (reference sequence). The CDR3 here is CASSRQGNTGELFF. Here the CDR3 DNA reads TGTGCCAGCAGCCGCCAGGGGAACACCGGGGAGCTGTTTTTT.

The V and J genes are TRBV19 and TRBJ2-2; perhaps TRBD2 as D (5 bases). The CDR3 totals 15 residues. CDR1 and CDR2 (germline): LNHDA, SQIVND (reference sequence). V lost 7 bases, J lost 2 bases, and 14 bases lay in between. DNA for the CDR3: TGTGCCAGTATCCCGCCCGGACTTAACACCGGGGAGCTGTTTTTT. This translates into CASIPPGLNTGELFF. The full variable domain, rest sourced from reference TRBV19 and TRBJ2-2, is DGGITQSPKYLFRKEGQNVTLSCEQNLNHDAMYWYRQDPGQGLRLIYYSQIVNDFQKGDIAEGYSVSREKKESFPLTVTSAQKNPTAFYLCASIPPGLNTGELFFGEGSRLTVL.

J is TRBJ2-2 and V is TRBV7-6; no clear D gene. Looked up from germline, CDR1 is SGHVS and CDR2 is FNYEAQ. The CDR3 spans 15 residues. Trimming removed 6 bases at V and 0 bases at J, with 11 bases between. Written as DNA, the CDR3 is TGTGCCAGCAGGCTTAGGGCGGCGAACACCGGGGAGCTGTTTTTT. It specifies CASRLRAANTGELFF.

This clonotype showed up just a few times. The V gene is TRBV19, the J gene TRBJ2-5, with D unresolved. The CDR3 totals 14 residues. The V end lost 1 base, the J end lost 4 bases, and 10 bases lay between the germline ends. Germline-derived CDR1 and CDR2 are LNHDA and SQIVND (reference sequence). The DNA of the CDR3 is TGTGCCAGTAGTATAGCCCCGATGGGAGAGACCCAGTACTTC. As protein: CASSIAPMGETQYF.

V and J are TRBV6-5 and TRBJ1-4; 7 nucleotides match TRBD1. The CDR3 runs to 15 residues. V shed 0 bases, J shed 3 bases, and the junction held 1 base outside the gene matches. Germline loops: CDR1 MNHEY, CDR2 SVGAGI. This chain's CDR3 is CASSYSGQPNEKLFF. The CDR3 DNA follows: TGTGCCAGCAGTTACTCGGGACAGCCTAATGAAAAACTGTTTTTT.

This clonotype has ten or more counts. The rearrangement uses TRBV6-5 and TRBJ1-4; D unresolved. This CDR3 comprises 13 residues. CDR1 and CDR2 from the germline V gene are MNHEY and SVGAGI. The V gene lost 4 bases and the J gene lost 4 bases, with 7 bases spanning the gap. CDR3 DNA: TGTGCCAGCAGTTTCCGGCTTAATGAAAAACTGTTTTTT. Encoded protein: CASSFRLNEKLFF.

The sample holds many counts of this clonotype. This sequence joins TRBV28 and TRBJ2-7, with 9 bases matching TRBD1. J was trimmed by 9 bases and V by 3 bases; bases with no gene match: 9. Looked up from germline, CDR1 is MDHEN and CDR2 is SYDVKM. The CDR3 contains 14 residues. The CDR3 DNA reads as TGTGCCAGCAGTTTGCCACAGGGGGCGGGTGGGCAGTACTTC. Amino acid sequence: CASSLPQGAGGQYF.

This clonotype was seen just once. One end of the junction varies from germline; a read error may be responsible. This chain joins TRBV5-4 and TRBJ2-1; 10 nucleotides line up with TRBD2. Per germline, CDR1 SGHNT and CDR2 YYREEE (reference sequence). The CDR3 sequence is 15 residues long. In nucleotides, the CDR3 is TGTGCCAGCAGTCGTCGACTAGCGGGCGACAATGAGCGGTTCTTC. The encoded protein is CASSRRLAGDNERFF.

This clonotype came up many times. The CDR3 DNA is TGTGCCAACAGGGATCCGAAGAACACTGAAGCTTTCTTT. This codes for CANRDPKNTEAFF. V usage is TRBV2 and J usage is TRBJ1-1, with TRBD1 as a possible D gene (6 bases). Germline lookup yields CDR1 SNHLY and CDR2 FYNNEI. This CDR3 has 13 amino acids. V lost 10 bases and J lost 1, with 13 bases in between.

This clonotype has only a few counts. The CDR3 spells CASRSGTGATGELFF. CDR3 nucleotide sequence: TGTGCCAGCAGATCCGGGACAGGGGCAACCGGGGAGCTGTTTTTT. The rearrangement links TRBV28 to TRBJ2-2; the match to TRBD1 covers 10 bases. The length of the CDR3 is 15 residues. The ends lost 6 bases at V and 5 bases at J; junction bases unmatched: 6. Germline CDR1 reads MDHEN; CDR2 reads SYDVKM.

This chain joins TRBV29-1 and TRBJ2-2; D ambiguous. CDR3 length: 12 amino acids. Trimming stripped 4 bases from V and 8 bases from J, with 11 bases between. Looked up from germline, CDR1 is SQVTM and CDR2 is ANQGSEA. CDR3 sequence: CSVVGITGELFF. CDR3 DNA: TGCAGCGTTGTAGGGATAACTGGGGAGCTGTTTTTT.

This clonotype was seen just once. The chain has TRBV4-3 and TRBJ2-3; D might be TRBD2 (6 bases). The CDR3 spans 13 residues. Trimming took 1 base from V and 5 from J, leaving 7 bases between them. The germline gives CDR1 LGHNA, CDR2 YSLEER. The CDR3 loop reads CASSQAEGDTQYF. CDR3 DNA: TGCGCCAGCAGCCAAGCGGAGGGAGATACGCAGTATTTT.

V gene TRBV7-9 combines with J gene TRBJ2-2, with 9 nucleotides matching TRBD2. Unmatched junction bases numbered 5, after V lost 5 bases and J lost 1 base. The CDR3 is 16 amino acids. In germline, CDR1 is SEHNR, CDR2 FQNEAQ (reference sequence). CDR3 bases: TGTGCCAGCAGCCGGTCGACTAGCGGGAACACCGGGGAGCTGTTTTTT. It is translated as CASSRSTSGNTGELFF.